This T cell receptor (beta chain) is from a study of beta chain features in type 1 diabetes. In this sample, this clone turned up a few times. Its antigen is not identified. Study-level points and caveats: Shorter TCRB CDR3s, moderately but significantly so, were found in Type 1 diabetes patients in all four CD4+ subsets.

The study reverse transcribed the entire isolated RNA, so it sequenced expressed TCRB transcripts. The repertoire was sequenced with immunoSEQ multiplex PCR; TCRdb's copy has only in-frame clones and lacks some. The repertoire has a few hundred thousand clones, approximately 15% of them found once; the top ten carry just under 0.02%. This CDR3 is 16 amino acids long. Germline-derived CDR1 and CDR2 are SNHLY and FYNNEI. The junction had 10 bases not matched to a gene; V was cut back by 1 base and J by 5 bases. This TCR was sampled from a man aged 25 to 40 with type 1 diabetes. The sample taken for sequencing was naive CD4+ T cells from blood. This sequence joins TRBV2 and TRBJ1-1; 7 bases map to TRBD1. The CDR3: CASSEGFGRGWTEAFF. For the CDR3, the DNA is TGTGCCAGCAGTGAAGGGTTTGGCAGGGGGTGGACTGAAGCTTTCTTT.